The T cell receptor beta chain described here comes from a study of cytomegalovirus exposure and HLA in healthy donors. The PCR made use of 60 Vbeta and 13 Jbeta primers. Data came from immunoSEQ multiplex PCR; TCRdb stores just in-frame clones and leaves some out. The sample includes approximately 200,000 clones, 79% of them seen just once. The clonotype comes from a girl aged 5-17 years in good health and CMV-seropositive. Sequencing was performed on PBMCs.

CDR3 nucleotides: TGTGCCAGCAGCTCCTCACAGGGCGGCAATCAGCCCCAGCATTTT. Its translation is CASSSSQGGNQPQHF. The chain employs TRBV11-2 and TRBJ1-5; maybe TRBD1 (6 bases). This CDR3 has 15 amino acids. V gave up 4 bases and J gave up 2 bases, with 12 bases separating them. Germline V gene lookup returns CDR1 SGHAT and CDR2 FQNNGV.